This TCR beta chain was captured by sequencing in a study of blood T cell repertoires in COVID-19. Overall study: The cDNA or gDNA used as material had been derived from T cells, B-cell-depleted T cells, or PBMCs.

Original processing notes: It was from reference gene primer amplification that nucleated cell counts were estimated. The repertoire was sequenced with immunoSEQ multiplex PCR; TCRdb's copy has only in-frame clones and lacks some. The V and J calls and the clone size are those of that table, but D and trimming were determined from the DNA. The sample yields under 300,000 clones, 75% to 90% seen once. Germline trimming cut 1 base from V and 3 bases from J; bases unmatched to any gene: 11. Germline assignment: CDR1 LGHDT and CDR2 YNNKEL (reference sequence). The CDR3 has 18 residues. The J gene is TRBJ2-2, the V gene TRBV3-1 (or the pseudogene TRBV3-2), with 7 positions matching TRBD2. The TCR sequence derives from a woman in her 70s with COVID-19, enrolled during active disease. Sequencing was carried out using peripheral blood. CDR3 bases: TGTGCCAGCAGCCAAGTGTTGGGTGGTGGGAGGGACACCGGGGAGCTGTTTTTT. This codes for CASSQVLGGGRDTGELFF.